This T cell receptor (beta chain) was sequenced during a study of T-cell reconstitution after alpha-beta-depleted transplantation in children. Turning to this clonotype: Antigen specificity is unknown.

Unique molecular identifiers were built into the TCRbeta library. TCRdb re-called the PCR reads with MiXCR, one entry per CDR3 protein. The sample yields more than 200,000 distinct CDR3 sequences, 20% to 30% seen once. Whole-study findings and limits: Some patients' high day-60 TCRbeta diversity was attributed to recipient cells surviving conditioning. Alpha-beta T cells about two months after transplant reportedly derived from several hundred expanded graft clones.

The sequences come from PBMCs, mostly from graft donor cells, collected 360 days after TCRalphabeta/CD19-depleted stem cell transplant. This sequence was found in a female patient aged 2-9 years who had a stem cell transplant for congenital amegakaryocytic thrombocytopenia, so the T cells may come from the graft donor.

Written as DNA, the CDR3 is TGTGCCAGCAGCCCGCGACTAGCGGTGAGCACAGATACGCAGTATTTT. The encoded protein is CASSPRLAVSTDTQYF. V and J are TRBV7-9 and TRBJ2-3; 9 bases are shared with TRBD2. CDR3 length: 16 residues. Germline assignment: CDR1 SEHNR and CDR2 FQNEAQ (reference sequence). Trimming took 5 bases from V and 0 from J; bases not matched to a gene: 6.